Listed here is a single TCR beta chain. The target antigen is unknown. By way of CD45RO/CCR7/CD25/CD127/CD95/CD27, the CD4+ regulatory, stem cell-like memory, central memory and naive cells were sorted. This record comes from a study of beta chain features in type 1 diabetes. Study results and limitations: Insertions were fewer and deletions more numerous at VDJ junctions in type 1 diabetes patients. TCRB CDR3s from Type 1 diabetes patients were moderately but significantly shorter in all four CD4+ subsets.

The ends lost 0 bases at V and 4 bases at J; junction bases unmatched: 4. This CDR3 region has 15 residues. Looked up from germline, CDR1 is LNHNV and CDR2 is YYDKDF (reference sequence). All of the isolated RNA was reverse transcribed, so expressed TCRB transcripts were sequenced. Assay: immunoSEQ multiplex PCR; the TCRdb copy retains only in-frame clones and omits some. Among 20,000 to 25,000 clones, 55% to 70% were seen once, and the ten largest hold about 4%. The chain is built from TRBV15 and TRBJ2-3; 7 bases agree with TRBD2. The clonotype was recovered from a man younger than 35 with type 1 diabetes. The sequenced sample consisted of Tregs from blood. The CDR3: CATSRDSRGADTQYF. CDR3 nucleotides: TGTGCCACCAGCAGAGATAGCCGGGGGGCAGATACGCAGTATTTT. The full variable domain, in which reference TRBV15 and TRBJ2-3 provide the parts outside the CDR3, is DAMVIQNPRYQVTQFGKPVTLSCSQTLNHNVMYWYQQKSSQAPKLLFHYYDKDFNNEADTPDNFQSRRPNTSFCFLDIRSPGLGDTAMYLCATSRDSRGADTQYFGPGTRLTVL.